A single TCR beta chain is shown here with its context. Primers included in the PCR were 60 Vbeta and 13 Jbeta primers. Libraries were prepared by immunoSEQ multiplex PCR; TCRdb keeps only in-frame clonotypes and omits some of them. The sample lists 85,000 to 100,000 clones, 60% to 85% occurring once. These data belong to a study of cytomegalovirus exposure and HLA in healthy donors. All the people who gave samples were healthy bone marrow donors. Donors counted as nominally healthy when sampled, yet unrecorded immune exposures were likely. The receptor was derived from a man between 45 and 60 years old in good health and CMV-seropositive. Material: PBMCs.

CDR3 sequence: CASSYAGYGYTF. As DNA, the CDR3 is TGTGCCAGCAGTTACGCAGGGTATGGCTACACCTTC. The rearrangement links TRBV27 to TRBJ1-2, with a possible D match to TRBD1 (5 bases). The germline V gene encodes CDR1 MNHEY and CDR2 SMNVEV (reference sequence). The CDR3 sequence is 12 residues long. V dropped 4 bases and J dropped 5 bases, with 8 bases sitting between them.